These 8 T cell receptor beta chains originate from one sample sequenced in a study of cytomegalovirus exposure and HLA in healthy donors. The primer mix had 60 Vbeta and 13 Jbeta primers. This table comes from immunoSEQ multiplex PCR, and its TCRdb copy is limited to in-frame clones, with some not included. The sample lists 110,000 to 150,000 clones, about 80% occurring once. Sequencing used PBMCs. The receptors come from a middle-aged man in good health and CMV-seropositive.

J is TRBJ1-6 and V is TRBV28, with D possibly being TRBD1 (6 bases). The CDR3 is 14 amino acids. Trimming removed 8 bases at V and 7 bases at J, with 15 bases between. The germline CDR1 and CDR2 sequences are MDHEN and SYDVKM. The CDR3 DNA reads TGTGCCAGCCTAAGTGGACAGTCCAATTCACCCCTCCACTTT. Residues: CASLSGQSNSPLHF.

This chain links TRBV27 with TRBJ1-2; D call uncertain. This CDR3 has 13 amino acids. V gave up 6 bases and J gave up 7 bases, with 15 bases separating them. Germline V gene data show CDR1 as MNHEY and CDR2 as SMNVEV (reference sequence). As DNA, the CDR3 is TGTGCCAGCAGCCTATCCGGGTATCGTGGCTACACCTTC. Amino acid sequence: CASSLSGYRGYTF.

The V and J genes are TRBV27 and TRBJ1-5; 7 bases align to TRBD1. The CDR3 length is 14 residues. V gave up 7 bases and J gave up 3 bases; unmatched junction bases: 6. The germline gives CDR1 MNHEY, CDR2 SMNVEV (reference sequence). CDR3: CASTPGTDNQPQHF. The CDR3 nucleotides read TGTGCCAGCACCCCCGGGACAGACAATCAGCCCCAGCATTTT.

The V gene is TRBV6-6, the J gene TRBJ1-3; perhaps TRBD1 as D (5 bases). Looked up from germline, CDR1 is MNHNY and CDR2 is SVGAGI (reference sequence). The CDR3 extends over 16 amino acids. Trimming took off 6 bases at V and 0 bases at J, with 15 bases between the two ends. In nucleotides, the CDR3 is TGTGCCAGCAGGCAACTGGGACTTATCTCTGGAAACACCATATATTTT. Residues: CASRQLGLISGNTIYF.

This clone appeared a few times. The chain joins TRBV27 to TRBJ1-2; tentative D call: TRBD1 (6 bases). The germline V gene has CDR1 MNHEY and CDR2 SMNVEV (reference sequence). The CDR3 totals 14 residues. Trimming removed 0 bases from V and 8 bases from J, with 13 bases in between. Written as DNA, the CDR3 is TGTGCCAGCAGTTTATCGTGGGACATCGGAGGCTACACCTTC. This gives the protein CASSLSWDIGGYTF.

The V and J genes are TRBV7-9 and TRBJ2-5; weak D call: TRBD1 (5 bases). V shed 4 bases and J shed 1 base, with 10 bases lying between them. The CDR3 is 14 residues long. Per germline, CDR1 SEHNR and CDR2 FQNEAQ (reference sequence). CDR3 in amino acids: CASSSRTFQETQYF. Here the CDR3 DNA reads TGTGCCAGCAGCTCCCGGACATTCCAAGAGACCCAGTACTTC.

The genes are TRBV4-1 and TRBJ1-2, with 9 bases that match TRBD1. CDR1 is MGHRA, CDR2 YSYEKL, per germline. This CDR3 comprises 14 residues. V shed 4 bases, J shed 4 bases, and the junction held 4 bases outside the gene matches. CDR3 DNA: TGCGCCAGCAGCCGGGACAGGGTCTCCTATGGCTACACCTTC. Encoded protein: CASSRDRVSYGYTF.

V is TRBV6-5 and J is TRBJ1-2; TRBD1 matches at 7 bases. V was pared by 5 bases and J by 5 bases, with 5 bases of the junction left unmatched. CDR1 and CDR2 (germline): MNHEY, SVGAGI. The CDR3 has 13 amino acids. CDR3: CASSPTGSYGYTF. For the CDR3, the DNA is TGTGCCAGCAGTCCGACAGGGTCATATGGCTACACCTTC.